The 7 T cell receptor beta chains given below trace back to one sample, sequenced in a study of STAT3 mutations in large granular lymphocyte leukemia. Findings and caveats of the study: In T-cell large granular lymphocyte leukemia, about half of patients showed multiple immunodominant subclonotypes.

Libraries were prepared by immunoSEQ multiplex PCR; TCRdb keeps only in-frame clonotypes and omits some of them. The data show 17,000 or so clones, with about 92% seen just once and just under 45% held by the top ten. Their antigens remain unidentified. Sequencing was performed on peripheral blood mononuclear cells. Receptors were obtained from a man between 60 and 70 years old with T-cell large granular lymphocyte leukemia. Some clones in this sample may be carry-over from other donors' samples.

The rearrangement uses TRBV4-3 and TRBJ1-4; 8 positions match TRBD1. Germline CDR1 LGHNA, CDR2 YSLEER. This CDR3 has 15 amino acids. V shed 1 base, J shed 8 bases, and the junction held 6 bases outside the gene matches. In DNA form, the CDR3 reads TGCGCCAGCAGCCAAGCGGGGACAGGAAAGGAAAAACTGTTTTTT. Translated: CASSQAGTGKEKLFF.

This clone has just a few counts. The rearrangement links TRBV5-1 to TRBJ2-2; 9 nucleotides match TRBD1. This CDR3 spans 15 amino acids. With 1 base clipped from V and 5 bases from J, the junction kept 3 bases outside the gene matches. From germline, CDR1 is SGHRS and CDR2 YFSETQ. CDR3 sequence reads: CASSLTGGYTGELFF. DNA for the CDR3: TGCGCCAGCAGCTTGACAGGGGGCTATACCGGGGAGCTGTTTTTT.

In its sample, this clone was seen once. V usage is TRBV5-1 and J usage is TRBJ1-1; 8 bases align to TRBD1. The CDR3 has 14 residues. Germline CDR1 is SGHRS and CDR2 is YFSETQ. Trimming took 4 bases from V and 4 from J; bases not matched to a gene: 6. The CDR3 DNA follows: TGCGCCAGCAGCCTGAACAGGGGGGTCACTGAAGCTTTCTTT. This translates into CASSLNRGVTEAFF.

This rearrangement joins TRBV6-6 to TRBJ2-7, with D tentatively TRBD1 or TRBD2 (5 bases each). Germline CDR1 MNHNY, CDR2 SVGAGI (reference sequence). Trimming pared 7 bases from V and 3 bases from J, leaving 13 bases between. This CDR3 has 13 residues. The CDR3 region is CASKGYEGYEQYF. The CDR3 region has the DNA TGTGCCAGCAAGGGGTACGAGGGCTACGAGCAGTACTTC.

The chain recombines TRBV7-8 with TRBJ2-7, with 9 positions matching TRBD2. The CDR3 loop spans 19 amino acids. Germline values: CDR1 SGHVS, CDR2 FQNEAQ. The J segment lost 4 bases and the V segment lost 5 bases, leaving 21 bases of the junction unmatched. Here the CDR3 reads CASSLRGGLGGRDGYEQYF. Here the CDR3 DNA reads TGTGCCAGCAGCCTTAGGGGGGGGTTAGGCGGGAGGGACGGGTACGAGCAGTACTTC. The full variable domain, rest sourced from reference TRBV7-8 and TRBJ2-7, is GAGVSQSPRYKVAKRGQDVALRCDPISGHVSLFWYQQALGQGPEFLTYFQNEAQLDKSGLPSDRFFAERPEGSVSTLKIQRTQQEDSAVYLCASSLRGGLGGRDGYEQYFGPGTRLTVT.

The CDR3 DNA is TGTGCCAGCTCACCCCCGGCAGGGCAAGAGACCCAGTACTTC. Amino acids: CASSPPAGQETQYF. The chain recombines TRBV18 with TRBJ2-5, with a weak D call TRBD1 (5 bases). Germline CDR1 is KGHSH and CDR2 is LQKENI. The CDR3 has 14 residues. Between the trimmed V and J ends, which lost 3 bases and 2 bases, there was a span of 10 bases.

This rearrangement joins TRBV6-1 to TRBJ1-2; the D gene is possibly TRBD1 (6 bases). V lost 3 bases, J lost 8 bases, and 19 bases lay in between. The germline gives CDR1 MNHNS, CDR2 SASEGT. This CDR3 spans 15 amino acids. This chain's CDR3 is CASSDPLGGAGGYTF. The CDR3 DNA reads TGTGCCAGCAGTGACCCCCTCGGGGGGGCGGGGGGCTACACCTTC.